This TCR beta chain was profiled in a study of shared clonotypes between healthy human individuals. Study results and caveats: Clonotypes not shared had lower generation probabilities than those common to all four donors. Naive subsets typically showed greater estimated richness than memory subsets. Rarefaction indicated that sorted-subset sequencing remained incomplete although depth was large.

The CDR3 runs 14 residues. Trimming left V 5 bases short and J 5 bases short, with 16 bases between. Per the germline V gene, CDR1 is SGHAT and CDR2 is FQDESV (reference sequence). On this clone itself: Its target is not known.

TCRdb keeps only in-frame clones here, not all; method: immunoSEQ multiplex PCR. This table holds about 2.1 million clones, about 93% found once. Positively selected for CCR7, the CD45RO-negative cells used as naive CD8 cells excluded terminally differentiated effector memory CD45RA+ cells. The rearrangement uses TRBV11-1 and TRBJ2-7; no firm D call. The sample was naive CD8+ T cells from PBMCs. The sequence was obtained from a man between 18 and 35 years old in good health. Some clones in this sample may be carry-over from other donors' samples. DNA of the CDR3: TGTGCCAGCAGCCCATACTCCTTTGCAGACGAGCAGTACTTC. Translation gives CASSPYSFADEQYF.